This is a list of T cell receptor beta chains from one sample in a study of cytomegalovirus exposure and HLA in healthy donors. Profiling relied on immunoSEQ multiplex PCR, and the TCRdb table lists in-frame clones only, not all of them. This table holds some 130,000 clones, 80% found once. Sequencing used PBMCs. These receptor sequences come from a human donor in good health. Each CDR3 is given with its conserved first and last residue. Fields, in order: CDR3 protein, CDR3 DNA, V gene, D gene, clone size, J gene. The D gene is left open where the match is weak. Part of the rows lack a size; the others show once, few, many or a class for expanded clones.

CASSLGGDSPLHF TGTGCCAGCAGCTTAGGGGGCGATTCACCCCTCCACTTT TRBV7-6 . . TRBJ1-6
CASSSRWAGEGETQYF TGTGCCAGCAGCTCCCGCTGGGCGGGGGAAGGAGAGACCCAGTACTTC TRBV7-9 TRBD2 once TRBJ2-5
CASSTQRDRLYF TGTGCCAGCAGTACCCAACGAGACAGGCTGTACTTC TRBV2 . . TRBJ2-7
CASSETTANTEAFF TGTGCCAGCAGTGAGACGACAGCGAACACTGAAGCTTTCTTT TRBV6-1 . . TRBJ1-1
CASSLGDRGGYTF TGTGCCAGCAGTTTGGGGGACAGAGGTGGCTACACCTTC TRBV28 TRBD1 . TRBJ1-2
CASSDFFGTASSGNTIYF TGTGCCAGCAGTGACTTTTTCGGGACTGCAAGCTCTGGAAACACCATATATTTT TRBV25-1 . . TRBJ1-3
CASSLPPTQTRYGYTF TGTGCCAGCAGTTTGCCTCCAACACAAACACGCTATGGCTACACCTTC TRBV28 . . TRBJ1-2
CASSVGDSRSGSEAFF TGTGCCAGCAGCGTTGGGGACAGCCGCTCTGGGTCCGAAGCTTTCTTT TRBV9 TRBD1 . TRBJ1-1
CASSYSAGKNTEAFF TGTGCCAGCAGTTACTCCGCAGGAAAGAACACTGAAGCTTTCTTT TRBV6-5 . . TRBJ1-1
CASSRSDSREAFF TGTGCCAGCAGCCGATCGGACAGCCGTGAAGCTTTCTTT TRBV7-9 . . TRBJ1-1
CASSLRGQGGSSYNEQFF TGTGCCAGCAGCTTACGCGGACAGGGGGGGAGCTCCTACAATGAGCAGTTCTTC TRBV7-9 TRBD1 . TRBJ2-1
CASMRQGAWKEAFF TGTGCCAGCATGCGACAGGGGGCCTGGAAAGAAGCTTTCTTT TRBV2 TRBD1 . TRBJ1-1
CASSLVTGGLYNEQFF TGTGCCAGCAGCTTAGTGACAGGGGGCCTCTACAATGAGCAGTTCTTC TRBV7-6 TRBD1 . TRBJ2-1
CATSGGHNEQFF TGTGCCACCTCGGGGGGCCACAATGAGCAGTTCTTC TRBV15 . . TRBJ2-1
CASIPGQGAGAFF TGTGCCAGTATCCCTGGACAGGGGGCGGGAGCTTTCTTT TRBV19 TRBD1 . TRBJ1-1
CASSWTGAYEQYF TGTGCCAGCAGCTGGACAGGGGCCTACGAGCAGTACTTC TRBV6-5 TRBD1 . TRBJ2-7
CASSHSRVGYEQYF TGCGCCAGCAGCCACAGCAGGGTAGGGTACGAGCAGTACTTC TRBV4-1 . . TRBJ2-7
CASSFGREGIGYTF TGTGCCAGCAGTTTTGGCAGGGAGGGGATCGGCTACACCTTC TRBV27 . . TRBJ1-2
CASSLGHPGANVLTF TGTGCCAGCAGCCTAGGACATCCTGGGGCCAACGTCCTGACTTTC TRBV5-4 . . TRBJ2-6
CASRAQGTYEQYF TGTGCCAGCCGCGCCCAGGGGACCTACGAGCAGTACTTC TRBV14 . . TRBJ2-7
CASRTGVLRELFF TGTGCCAGCAGAACAGGGGTCTTGAGGGAGCTGTTTTTT TRBV13 TRBD1 . TRBJ2-2
CASSLQGNEQYF TGTGCCAGCAGCTTACAGGGCAACGAGCAGTACTTC TRBV7-8 . . TRBJ2-7
CTSSHRRRARSTDTQYF TGCACCAGCAGCCATCGGAGGAGGGCGCGAAGCACAGATACGCAGTATTTT TRBV1 . . TRBJ2-3
CASSPSRGQETQYF TGTGCCAGCTCACCGTCCAGGGGGCAAGAGACCCAGTACTTC TRBV18 TRBD1 few TRBJ2-5
CASSLERGGHEQFF TGTGCCAGCAGTCTTGAGCGGGGGGGCCATGAGCAGTTCTTC TRBV2 TRBD2 few TRBJ2-1
CASRERGGTPEAFF TGTGCCAGCAGGGAACGGGGGGGAACCCCTGAAGCTTTCTTT TRBV5-6 . . TRBJ1-1
CASSPGDSNQPQHF TGTGCCAGCAGTCCAGGGGATAGCAATCAGCCCCAGCATTTT TRBV5-5 . . TRBJ1-5
CAVTGENYGYTF TGTGCCGTGACAGGGGAAAACTATGGCTACACCTTC TRBV10-3 TRBD1 . TRBJ1-2
CASSIIAGGRGEQFF TGTGCCAGCAGCATCATAGCGGGGGGCCGGGGTGAGCAGTTCTTC TRBV7-2 TRBD2 . TRBJ2-1
CASSDSLGSARLAGYNEQFF TGTGCCAGCAGTGATAGCTTGGGATCAGCCCGACTAGCGGGCTACAATGAGCAGTTCTTC TRBV2 TRBD2 . TRBJ2-1
CASRGDRAQSSGANVLTF TGTGCCAGCAGGGGCGACAGGGCCCAGAGCTCTGGGGCCAACGTCCTGACTTTC TRBV2 TRBD1 . TRBJ2-6
CASSLAGTGGIEQFF TGCGCCAGCAGCCTAGCCGGGACCGGGGGAATTGAGCAGTTCTTC TRBV5-1 . . TRBJ2-1
CASSQDTSGFYEQYF TGTGCCAGCAGCCAAGATACCAGCGGGTTCTACGAGCAGTACTTC TRBV7-9 . . TRBJ2-7
CASSYANPGERFEAFF TGTGCCAGCAGTTACGCTAACCCAGGGGAAAGATTTGAAGCTTTCTTT TRBV6-6 . . TRBJ1-1
CSVEDTRALYPTDTQYF TGCAGCGTTGAAGATACGAGGGCCCTTTACCCTACAGATACGCAGTATTTT TRBV29-1 . . TRBJ2-3